The text below deals with one T cell receptor beta chain. Its antigen is unidentified. The source of the sample is a study of shared clonotypes between healthy human individuals. Points from the study as a whole: A handful of donors showed sharing of approximately 5% of naive CD4 clonotypes. How much donors shared clonotypes was expected to be affected by sequencing depth.

Measured with immunoSEQ multiplex PCR; TCRdb has only the in-frame clones, and not every one. This sample has about 710,000 clones; just under 75% occur once, and the top ten carry under 2%. This CDR3 has 15 residues. Trimming left V 1 base short and J 4 bases short, with 11 bases between. Germline values: CDR1 SGHAT, CDR2 FQNNGV. The sequenced sample was memory CD4+ T cells sorted from blood. Noted subset: CD45RA-negative fraction. This clonotype was obtained from a woman in her 30s in good health. The rearrangement joins TRBV11-2 to TRBJ2-1, with D tentatively TRBD1 or TRBD2 (5 bases each). The DNA of the CDR3 is TGTGCCAGCAGCTTAGGAACGGGACCATACAATGAGCAGTTCTTC. It yields the protein CASSLGTGPYNEQFF.